A single sample is the source of the 31 T cell receptor beta chains below, sequenced in a study of vaccination effects on CD4 cells after COVID-19. A 10-day culture period preceded the isolation of CD4+ T cells. Which antigens these TCRs recognize remains unknown. The table came from immunoSEQ multiplex PCR; TCRdb's copy has only in-frame clones and leaves some out. Found here are some 50,000 clones, around 74% of them singletons; the top ten hold around 8.9%. The sample was CD4+ T cells from PBMCs cultured without peptide, taken before COVID-19 vaccination. These receptors originate from a human donor who had a prior SARS-CoV-2 infection.

V gene TRBV9 combines with J gene TRBJ1-2; 9 bases fit TRBD1. Germline CDR1 is SGDLS and CDR2 is YYNGEE. CDR3 length equals 13 residues. After removal of 4 bases from V and 4 bases from J, the junction contained 2 bases not matched to a gene. The CDR3 region has the DNA TGTGCCAGCAGCCTGACAGGGGGCTATGGCTACACCTTC. Amino acids: CASSLTGGYGYTF.

The rearrangement links TRBV6-2 or TRBV6-3 to TRBJ1-5, with 8 bases fitting TRBD1. From germline, CDR1 is MNHEY and CDR2 SVGEGT. This CDR3 comprises 18 residues. V lost 3 bases, J lost 7 bases, and 17 bases stayed unmatched. The CDR3 protein is CASSYGPGGQPYLQPQHF. The CDR3 nucleotides are TGTGCCAGCAGTTATGGACCAGGGGGCCAACCATACCTACAGCCCCAGCATTTT.

Within the sample, this clone is medium-sized (0.01 to 0.1%). The chain recombines TRBV18 with TRBJ2-5, with D possibly being TRBD1 or TRBD2 (5 bases each). The V end was cut by 0 bases, the J end by 9 bases, with 11 bases between. The CDR3 sequence is 13 residues long. Germline V lookup: CDR1 KGHSH, CDR2 LQKENI. This CDR3 is CASSPPGTPAQYF. For the CDR3, the DNA is TGTGCCAGCTCACCACCGGGGACGCCAGCCCAGTACTTC.

The chain links TRBV6-5 to TRBJ2-5; 9 positions agree with TRBD2. Germline-derived CDR1 and CDR2 are MNHEY and SVGAGI. There are 14 residues in the CDR3. V lost 7 bases and J lost 8; bases outside the gene matches: 11. DNA for the CDR3: TGTGCCAGCACAGCGGCGGGAGGGGGTCGAACCCAGTACTTC. Translating it yields CASTAAGGGRTQYF.

V gene TRBV30 combines with J gene TRBJ1-3, with D unclear. This CDR3 contains 14 residues. CDR1 is GTSNPN and CDR2 is SVGIG in the germline V gene (reference sequence). V lost 0 bases and J lost 1, with 7 bases in between. CDR3 protein: CAWSVMGSGNTIYF. CDR3 bases: TGTGCCTGGAGTGTAATGGGGTCTGGAAACACCATATATTTT.

The V and J genes are TRBV6-5 and TRBJ2-7; D unresolved. Per the germline V gene, CDR1 is MNHEY and CDR2 is SVGAGI. This CDR3 comprises 12 residues. The V end was cut by 6 bases, the J end by 6 bases, with 12 bases between. CDR3 in DNA: TGTGCCAGCAGAGCCTTGACCGGCGAGCAGTACTTC. It encodes CASRALTGEQYF.

This chain joins TRBV11-2 and TRBJ2-7, with 7 bases matching TRBD2. V gave up 0 bases and J gave up 3 bases; unmatched junction bases: 5. The CDR3 length is 15 residues. Germline V CDR1 and CDR2: SGHAT, FQNNGV. CDR3 DNA sequence: TGTGCCAGCAGCTTAGACCCGGGACTAAACTACGAGCAGTACTTC. This encodes CASSLDPGLNYEQYF.

The rearrangement links TRBV5-1 to TRBJ1-1, with 10 positions matching TRBD1. In germline, CDR1 is SGHRS, CDR2 YFSETQ. This CDR3 comprises 15 residues. Germline trimming cut 0 bases from V and 1 base from J; bases unmatched to any gene: 0. CDR3 sequence reads: CASSLGDRGNTEAFF. The CDR3 nucleotides read TGCGCCAGCAGCTTGGGGGACAGGGGGAACACTGAAGCTTTCTTT. Variable domain in full (rest from reference TRBV5-1 and TRBJ1-1): KAGVTQTPRYLIKTRGQQVTLSCSPISGHRSVSWYQQTPGQGLQFLFEYFSETQRNKGNFPGRFSGRQFSNSRSEMNVSTLELGDSALYLCASSLGDRGNTEAFFGQGTRLTVV.

The chain joins TRBV10-3 to TRBJ2-3; D unclear. Germline assignment: CDR1 ENHRY and CDR2 SYGVKD. This CDR3 has 14 amino acids. The V and J ends lost 2 bases and 3 bases respectively, with 9 bases between them. CDR3: CAISELRSTDTQYF. The CDR3 bases are TGTGCCATCAGTGAGCTTAGGAGTACAGATACGCAGTATTTT.

This chain links TRBV5-1 with TRBJ2-5, with TRBD2 matching over 11 bases. Trimming took 4 bases from V and 5 from J; bases not matched to a gene: 10. Per the germline V gene, CDR1 is SGHRS and CDR2 is YFSETQ. The CDR3 runs to 16 residues. CDR3 sequence (DNA): TGCGCCAGCAGCGTAGGGACTAGCGGAGATCGGGAGACCCAGTACTTC. It specifies CASSVGTSGDRETQYF.

This sequence joins TRBV19 and TRBJ2-7, with D hard to call. The germline V and J ends were trimmed by 1 base and 0 bases, with 7 bases remaining between them. This CDR3 contains 14 residues. Germline V gene lookup returns CDR1 LNHDA and CDR2 SQIVND (reference sequence). As DNA, the CDR3 is TGTGCCAGTAGTATAGCCCTGCCCTCCTACGAGCAGTACTTC. Protein product: CASSIALPSYEQYF. The full variable domain, its missing parts supplied by reference TRBV19 and TRBJ2-7, is DGGITQSPKYLFRKEGQNVTLSCEQNLNHDAMYWYRQDPGQGLRLIYYSQIVNDFQKGDIAEGYSVSREKKESFPLTVTSAQKNPTAFYLCASSIALPSYEQYFGPGTRLTVT.

The V and J genes are TRBV3-1 (or the pseudogene TRBV3-2) and TRBJ1-5; no clear D gene. Germline V gives CDR1 LGHDT, CDR2 YNNKEL (reference sequence). The germline V and J ends were trimmed by 1 base and 1 base, with 5 bases remaining between them. This CDR3 region has 14 residues. The CDR3 DNA follows: TGTGCCAGCAGCCAAGGGTCCAGCAATCAGCCCCAGCATTTT. This codes for CASSQGSSNQPQHF.

The rearrangement joins TRBV12-3 or TRBV12-4 to TRBJ2-7, with 7 bases lining up with TRBD2. The CDR3 covers 13 residues. Trimming cost V 2 bases and J 11 bases; bases outside gene matches: 9. This chain's CDR3 is CASSLWGGREEYF. The CDR3 DNA reads TGTGCCAGCAGTTTATGGGGAGGGAGGGAGGAGTACTTC.

This chain connects TRBV30 to TRBJ2-7; tentative D call: TRBD2 (6 bases). Germline loops: CDR1 GTSNPN, CDR2 SVGIG (reference sequence). The CDR3 has 15 residues. V lost 2 bases and J lost 0, with 14 bases in between. DNA for the CDR3: TGTGCCTGGAGTTCTCGGGACTTCTACTCCTACGAGCAGTACTTC. Its protein is CAWSSRDFYSYEQYF. The variable domain in full, completed from reference TRBV30 and TRBJ2-7, reads SQTIHQWPATLVQPVGSPLSLECTVEGTSNPNLYWYRQAAGRGLQLLFYSVGIGQISSEVPQNLSASRPQDRQFILSSKKLLLSDSGFYLCAWSSRDFYSYEQYFGPGTRLTVT.

The V gene is TRBV12-3 or TRBV12-4, the J gene TRBJ2-5; D unresolved. Between the trimmed V and J ends, which lost 8 bases and 7 bases, there was a span of 14 bases. CDR3 length: 12 amino acids. The CDR3 protein is CASGPGRWTQYF. As DNA, the CDR3 is TGTGCCAGCGGCCCAGGCCGGTGGACCCAGTACTTC.

This clone has only one observation. This chain uses TRBV29-1 with TRBJ2-1; 8 bases map to TRBD1. The CDR3 spans 12 residues. The J segment lost 3 bases and the V segment lost 7 bases, leaving 2 bases of the junction unmatched. Germline V gene data show CDR1 as SQVTM and CDR2 as ANQGSEA. CDR3 region: CSGGQGYNEQFF. Written as DNA, the CDR3 is TGCAGCGGCGGACAGGGCTACAATGAGCAGTTCTTC.

The rearrangement links TRBV15 to TRBJ1-1; D ambiguous. From germline, CDR1 is LNHNV and CDR2 YYDKDF (reference sequence). The CDR3 contains 13 residues. The V gene lost 0 bases and the J gene lost 5 bases, with 7 bases spanning the gap. The CDR3, as DNA: TGTGCCACCAGCAGAGATTTTAGGACTGAAGCTTTCTTT. As protein: CATSRDFRTEAFF.

This clone came up a few times. The chain couples TRBV6-6 to TRBJ2-5; D possibly corresponds to TRBD1 (6 bases). V lost 4 bases and J 2 bases, leaving 17 bases between the germline ends. Per germline, CDR1 MNHNY and CDR2 SVGAGI (reference sequence). This CDR3 region has 16 residues. The CDR3 DNA reads as TGTGCCAGCAGTTTGGGACATGGGGCAGGACAAGAGACCCAGTACTTC. Its translation is CASSLGHGAGQETQYF.

The chain joins TRBV5-1 to TRBJ2-1; D uncertain. Trimming removed 2 bases at V and 5 bases at J, with 5 bases between. In germline, CDR1 is SGHRS, CDR2 YFSETQ. The CDR3 extends over 12 amino acids. The CDR3 loop is CASSFVNNEQFF. The CDR3 DNA reads as TGCGCCAGCAGCTTTGTGAACAATGAGCAGTTCTTC.

The chain combines TRBV29-1 with TRBJ2-3, with D hard to call. This CDR3 comprises 13 residues. With 5 bases removed from V and 1 base from J, the gap between germline ends came to 10 bases. The germline CDR1 and CDR2 sequences are SQVTM and ANQGSEA. DNA of the CDR3: TGCAGCGTTCGGGCCATGGGCACAGATACGCAGTATTTT. It specifies CSVRAMGTDTQYF.

The rearrangement uses TRBV6-5 and TRBJ1-4; 7 bases are a match to TRBD1. The ends lost 6 bases at V and 6 bases at J; junction bases unmatched: 10. From germline, CDR1 is MNHEY and CDR2 SVGAGI. CDR3 length: 15 amino acids. The chain's CDR3 is CASSIQGGGYEKLFF. The DNA for the CDR3 is TGTGCCAGCAGCATTCAGGGGGGGGGCTATGAAAAACTGTTTTTT.

This clone was observed a few times. The chain is built from TRBV19 and TRBJ1-4; D possibly corresponds to TRBD1 (6 bases). The V gene's germline CDR1 is LNHDA and CDR2 SQIVND (reference sequence). The CDR3 contains 16 residues. The germline V and J ends were trimmed by 7 bases and 4 bases, with 19 bases remaining between them. The CDR3: CASTQTPGQSNEKLFF. The DNA for the CDR3 is TGTGCCAGTACTCAAACTCCGGGACAAAGTAATGAAAAACTGTTTTTT.

The J gene is TRBJ2-2, the V gene TRBV3-1 (or the pseudogene TRBV3-2), with unresolved D. This CDR3 region has 13 residues. Trimming shortened V by 3 bases and J by 5 bases, and 7 bases separated the two germline ends. Germline lookup yields CDR1 LGHDT and CDR2 YNNKEL (reference sequence). In DNA, the CDR3 is TGTGCCAGCAGCCATTTGGGTACCGGGGAGCTGTTTTTT. Its protein product is CASSHLGTGELFF.

In this sample, this clone turned up a few times. The J gene is TRBJ1-6, the V gene TRBV7-2, with D unclear. V was trimmed by 0 bases and J by 7 bases, leaving 13 bases between them. The CDR3 extends over 16 amino acids. CDR1 is SGHTA, CDR2 FQGNSA, per germline. For the CDR3, the DNA is TGTGCCAGCAGCTTAGCGCTTAGGGCGGCAAATTCACCCCTCCACTTT. This codes for CASSLALRAANSPLHF.

V gene TRBV4-1 combines with J gene TRBJ2-7, with D possibly TRBD2 on 5 matching bases. This CDR3 has 14 residues. Between the trimmed V and J ends, which lost 4 bases and 0 bases, there was a span of 10 bases. The V gene's germline CDR1 is MGHRA and CDR2 YSYEKL. CDR3 sequence (DNA): TGCGCCAGCAGCCGAGACGGGAACTCCTACGAGCAGTACTTC. Translation gives CASSRDGNSYEQYF.

J is TRBJ2-1 and V is TRBV13; 9 nucleotides line up with TRBD2. Trimming at V came to 5 bases and at J to 6 bases, leaving 14 bases not matched to a gene. The CDR3 is made up of 17 amino acids. Germline CDR1 is PRHDT and CDR2 is FYEKMQ (reference sequence). As DNA, the CDR3 is TGTGCCAGCAGCCCCTGGGGAGCGGGAGGTTTGGGCAATGAGCAGTTCTTC. This encodes CASSPWGAGGLGNEQFF.

The V call is TRBV6-1, the J call TRBJ2-7; D is unresolved. V was clipped by 1 base and J by 0 bases, with 10 bases between them. Germline V gene lookup returns CDR1 MNHNS and CDR2 SASEGT. The CDR3 loop spans 15 amino acids. Here the CDR3 reads CASSEVYRSSYEQYF. In nucleotides, the CDR3 is TGTGCCAGCAGTGAAGTTTACAGATCCTCCTACGAGCAGTACTTC.

The chain has TRBV7-8 and TRBJ1-4, with unresolved D. Germline V CDR1 and CDR2: SGHVS, FQNEAQ. CDR3 length equals 15 residues. V was shortened by 5 bases and J by 0 bases, with 10 bases between the two germline ends. The CDR3 DNA sequence: TGTGCCAGCAGCCTCCACAGAGCAACTAATGAAAAACTGTTTTTT. It encodes CASSLHRATNEKLFF.

The chain joins TRBV9 to TRBJ1-4; D ambiguous. This CDR3 has 15 residues. Trimming left V 0 bases short and J 7 bases short, with 13 bases between. Germline values: CDR1 SGDLS, CDR2 YYNGEE. This CDR3 reads CASSVGGIIGEKLFF. In DNA form, the CDR3 reads TGTGCCAGCAGCGTAGGTGGCATTATAGGTGAAAAACTGTTTTTT. Full variable domain (rest looked up from reference TRBV9 and TRBJ1-4): DSGVTQTPKHLITATGQRVTLRCSPRSGDLSVYWYQQSLDQGLQFLIQYYNGEERAKGNILERFSAQQFPDLHSELNLSSLELGDSALYFCASSVGGIIGEKLFFGSGTQLSVL.

In its sample, this clone was seen a few times. The V gene is TRBV5-1, the J gene TRBJ2-3; perhaps TRBD1 as D (7 bases). The V gene's germline CDR1 is SGHRS and CDR2 YFSETQ. Trimming removed 0 bases from V and 2 bases from J, with 16 bases in between. The CDR3 is made up of 17 amino acids. The CDR3 nucleotides read TGCGCCAGCAGCTTGGAGGCCGCGGGACAGCTCACAGATACGCAGTATTTT. Translated: CASSLEAAGQLTDTQYF.

The chain combines TRBV9 with TRBJ2-7; D is tentatively TRBD1 or TRBD2 (7 bases each). CDR1 is SGDLS and CDR2 is YYNGEE in the germline V gene. V lost 4 bases, J lost 7 bases, and 21 bases lay in between. CDR3 length: 15 residues. CDR3 in DNA: TGTGCCAGCAGCACCCCCAGGGGGGGGGTAGAGGAGCAGTACTTC. It translates to CASSTPRGGVEEQYF.